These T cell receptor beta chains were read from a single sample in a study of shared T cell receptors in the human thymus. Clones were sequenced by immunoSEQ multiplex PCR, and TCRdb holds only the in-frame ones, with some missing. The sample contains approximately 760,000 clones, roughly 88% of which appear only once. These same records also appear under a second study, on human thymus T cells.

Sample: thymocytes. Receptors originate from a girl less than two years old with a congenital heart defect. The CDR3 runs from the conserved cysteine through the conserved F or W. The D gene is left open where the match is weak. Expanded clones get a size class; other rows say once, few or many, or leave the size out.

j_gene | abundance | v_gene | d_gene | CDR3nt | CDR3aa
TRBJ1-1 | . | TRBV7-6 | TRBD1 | TGTGCCAGCAGCTTAGTTTCCCTCCGGGACAGCCAACTGAACACTGAAGCTTTCTTT | CASSLVSLRDSQLNTEAFF
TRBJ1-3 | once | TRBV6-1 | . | TGTGCCAGCAGTGCACAAGGGGTCCCTGGAAACACCATATATTTT | CASSAQGVPGNTIYF
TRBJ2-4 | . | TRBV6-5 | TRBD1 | TGTGCCAGCAGTTTAAGCAGGGGGCGTGAGGGCATTCAGTACTTC | CASSLSRGREGIQYF
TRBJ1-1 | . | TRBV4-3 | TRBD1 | TGCGCCAGCAGCCACGAGACAGGGGGGACTGAAGCTTTCTTT | CASSHETGGTEAFF
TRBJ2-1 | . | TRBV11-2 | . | TGTGCCAGCAGCTCTTCCGGGTCCAATGAGCAGTTCTTC | CASSSSGSNEQFF
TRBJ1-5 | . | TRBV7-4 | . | TGTGCCAGCAGCTTTCGGCCCCGAGTTCCGGGACACCGGAATCAGCCCCAGCATTTT | CASSFRPRVPGHRNQPQHF
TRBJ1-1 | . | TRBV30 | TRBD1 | TGTGCCTGGAGTGCAGAGGGGACAGCCGCAGCCGGCACTGAAGCTTTCTTT | CAWSAEGTAAAGTEAFF
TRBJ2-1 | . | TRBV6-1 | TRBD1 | TGTGCCAGCAGTGAAGCCCCAGGGGGCGCTTTTCGGTTCTTC | CASSEAPGGAFRFF
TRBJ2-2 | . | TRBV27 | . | TGTGCCAGCAGGATGGGCGGGCCAAGGCCCACCGGGGAGCTGTTTTTT | CASRMGGPRPTGELFF
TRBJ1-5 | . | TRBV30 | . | TGTGCCTGGAGTGTGGGGGCCAGAAATCAGCCCCAGCATTTT | CAWSVGARNQPQHF
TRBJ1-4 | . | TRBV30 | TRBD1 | TGTGCCTGGAGTCCCACGGGACAGATAGAAAAACTGTTTTTT | CAWSPTGQIEKLFF
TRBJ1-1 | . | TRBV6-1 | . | TGTGCCAGCAGTGATGCGTATACGGCTTTCTTT | CASSDAYTAFF
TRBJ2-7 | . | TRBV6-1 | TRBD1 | TGTGCCAGCAGTGTACAGGGGAGAACATACGAGCAGTACTTC | CASSVQGRTYEQYF
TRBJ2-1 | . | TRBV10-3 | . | TGTGCCATCAGTGAGGGGAGTGAGCAGTTCTTC | CAISEGSEQFF
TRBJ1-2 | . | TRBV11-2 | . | TGTGCCAGCAGCTTAGGGGGCAGTGGCTACACCTTC | CASSLGGSGYTF
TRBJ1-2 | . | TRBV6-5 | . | TGTGCCAGCTGGGGGGGGCAGGCCTACTATGGCTACACCTTC | CASWGGQAYYGYTF
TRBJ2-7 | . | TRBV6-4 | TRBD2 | TGTGCCAGCAGTGTTAGCGGGGGGGCCAAGCAGTACTTC | CASSVSGGAKQYF
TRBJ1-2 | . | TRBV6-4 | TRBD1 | TGTGCCAGCAGTGACCCGGGGCAGGGGGCTAGCAGGGGCTACACCTTC | CASSDPGQGASRGYTF
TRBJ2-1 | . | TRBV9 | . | TGTGCCAGCAGCTTCGGCGGGGTAAGGCACTACAATGAGCAGTTCTTC | CASSFGGVRHYNEQFF
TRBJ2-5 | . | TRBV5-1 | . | TGCGCCAGCAGCTTGCAGGGCCACCAAGAGACCCAGTACTTC | CASSLQGHQETQYF
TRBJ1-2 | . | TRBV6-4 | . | TGTGCCAGCAGTGGCAACCCTCCGACGGGGGGCGGCTACACCTTC | CASSGNPPTGGGYTF
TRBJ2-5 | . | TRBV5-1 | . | TGCGCCAGCAGCCGCCGGCGGGCACCCCAAGAGACCCAGTACTTC | CASSRRRAPQETQYF
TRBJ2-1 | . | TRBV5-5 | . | TGTGCCAGCAGCTTGGGAGCCGGTGCTACCTACAATGAGCAGTTCTTC | CASSLGAGATYNEQFF
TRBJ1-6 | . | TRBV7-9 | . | TGTGCCAGCAGCTTAGCAGCAAGCGGCTCCTATAATTCACCCCTCCACTTT | CASSLAASGSYNSPLHF
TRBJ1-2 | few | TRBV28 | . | TGTGCCAGCATCCGATGGGCCGAAAGTTATGGCTACACCTTC | CASIRWAESYGYTF
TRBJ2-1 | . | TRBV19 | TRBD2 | TGTGCCAGTAGTATAATGGGGGAGCGGGGCAGCTCCTACAATGAGCAGTTCTTC | CASSIMGERGSSYNEQFF
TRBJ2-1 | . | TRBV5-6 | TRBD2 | TGTGCCAGCAGCTTGTTGATTAGCGGGGAGCCCTCCTACAATGAGCAGTTCTTC | CASSLLISGEPSYNEQFF
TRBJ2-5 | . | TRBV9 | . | TGTGCCAGCAGCTCTCGGAGGGATGAGACCCAGTACTTC | CASSSRRDETQYF
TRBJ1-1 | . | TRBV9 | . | TGTGCCAGCAGCGTAGCAGGGATGGACACTGAAGCTTTCTTT | CASSVAGMDTEAFF
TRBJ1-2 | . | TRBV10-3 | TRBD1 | TGTGCCTCCGGCACGGGACAGAGATATGGCTACACCTTC | CASGTGQRYGYTF
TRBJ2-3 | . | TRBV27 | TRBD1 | TGTGCCAGCAGTCCCCACATAAGGACAGGGAGAAGGACAGATACGCAGTATTTT | CASSPHIRTGRRTDTQYF